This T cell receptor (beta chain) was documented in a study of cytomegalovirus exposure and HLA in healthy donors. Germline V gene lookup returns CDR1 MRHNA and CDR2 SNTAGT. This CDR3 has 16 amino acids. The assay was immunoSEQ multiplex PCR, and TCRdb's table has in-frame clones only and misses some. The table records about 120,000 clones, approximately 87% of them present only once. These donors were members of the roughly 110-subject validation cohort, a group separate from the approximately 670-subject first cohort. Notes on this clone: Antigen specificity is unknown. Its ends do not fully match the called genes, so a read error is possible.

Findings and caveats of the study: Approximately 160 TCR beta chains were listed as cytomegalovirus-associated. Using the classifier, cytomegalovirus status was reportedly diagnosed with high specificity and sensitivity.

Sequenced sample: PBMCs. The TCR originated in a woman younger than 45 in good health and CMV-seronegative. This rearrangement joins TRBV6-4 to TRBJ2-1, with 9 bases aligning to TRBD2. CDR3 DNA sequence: TGTGCCAGCAGTGACGTTGGCGGGGGGGCCTATAATGAGCAGTTCTTC. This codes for CASSDVGGGAYNEQFF.